This T cell receptor (beta chain) emerged from a study of shared clonotypes between healthy human individuals. Measured with immunoSEQ multiplex PCR; TCRdb has only the in-frame clones, and not every one. This table holds approximately 1,500,000 clones, 95% to 99% found once. J was trimmed by 9 bases and V by 4 bases; bases with no gene match: 13. Per germline, CDR1 SGHNT and CDR2 YYREEE (reference sequence). The CDR3 totals 16 residues. The TCR comes from a man in his thirties or forties in good health. Specimen: naive CD4+ T cells sorted from blood. Subset noted: CD45RA+ positively selected. The chain links TRBV5-4 to TRBJ2-1; 10 bases agree with TRBD2. CDR3 coding DNA: TGTGCCAGCAGCCCCACCGGGCTAGCGGGAGAATTTGAGCAGTTCTTC. Translation gives CASSPTGLAGEFEQFF.